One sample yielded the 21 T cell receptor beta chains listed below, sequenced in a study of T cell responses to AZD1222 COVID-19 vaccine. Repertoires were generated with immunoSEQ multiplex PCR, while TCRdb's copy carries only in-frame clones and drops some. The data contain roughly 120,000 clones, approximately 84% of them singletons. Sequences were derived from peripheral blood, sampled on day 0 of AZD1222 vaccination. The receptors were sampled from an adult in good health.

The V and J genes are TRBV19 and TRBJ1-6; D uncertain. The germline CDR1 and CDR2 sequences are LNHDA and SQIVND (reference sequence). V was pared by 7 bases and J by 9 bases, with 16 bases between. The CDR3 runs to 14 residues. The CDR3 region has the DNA TGTGCCAGTAACCCGACCCTCCAGAGTTCACCCCTCCACTTT. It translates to CASNPTLQSSPLHF.

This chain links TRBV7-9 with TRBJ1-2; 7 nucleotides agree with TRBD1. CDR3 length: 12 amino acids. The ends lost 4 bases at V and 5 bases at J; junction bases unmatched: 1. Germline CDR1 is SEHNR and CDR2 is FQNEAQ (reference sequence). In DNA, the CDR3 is TGTGCCAGCAGCTCGACAGGGTATGGCTACACCTTC. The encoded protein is CASSSTGYGYTF.

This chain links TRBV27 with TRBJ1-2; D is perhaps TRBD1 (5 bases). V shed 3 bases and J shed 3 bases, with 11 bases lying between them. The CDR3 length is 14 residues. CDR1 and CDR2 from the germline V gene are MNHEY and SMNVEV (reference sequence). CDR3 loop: CASSFWGGDYGYTF. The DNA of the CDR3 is TGTGCCAGCAGTTTTTGGGGGGGGGACTATGGCTACACCTTC.

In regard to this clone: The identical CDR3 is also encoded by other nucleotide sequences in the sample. CDR3 DNA sequence: TGCGCCAGCAGCTTGCCCTCCTACGAGCAGTACTTC. Translated: CASSLPSYEQYF. V and J are TRBV5-1 and TRBJ2-7, with unresolved D. The CDR3 contains 12 residues. The V end was cut by 1 base, the J end by 0 bases, with 2 bases between. Germline V gene sequence: CDR1 SGHRS, CDR2 YFSETQ.

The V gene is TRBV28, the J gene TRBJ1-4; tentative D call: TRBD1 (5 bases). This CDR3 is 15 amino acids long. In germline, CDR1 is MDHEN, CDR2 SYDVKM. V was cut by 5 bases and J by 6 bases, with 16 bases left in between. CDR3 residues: CASSIRGGLYEKLFF. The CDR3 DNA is TGTGCCAGCAGTATAAGGGGCGGACTCTATGAAAAACTGTTTTTT.

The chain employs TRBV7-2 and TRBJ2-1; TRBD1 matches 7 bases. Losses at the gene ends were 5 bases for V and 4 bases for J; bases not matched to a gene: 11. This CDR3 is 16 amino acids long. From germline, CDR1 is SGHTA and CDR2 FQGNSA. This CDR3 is CASSPSARGNYNEQFF. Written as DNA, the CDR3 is TGTGCCAGCAGCCCGAGTGCCAGGGGGAATTACAATGAGCAGTTCTTC.

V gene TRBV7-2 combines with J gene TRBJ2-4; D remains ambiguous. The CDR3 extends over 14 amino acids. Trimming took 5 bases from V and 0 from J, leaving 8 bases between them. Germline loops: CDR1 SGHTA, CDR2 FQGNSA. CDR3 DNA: TGTGCCAGCAGCCTGTCCTTAGCCAAAAACATTCAGTACTTC. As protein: CASSLSLAKNIQYF.

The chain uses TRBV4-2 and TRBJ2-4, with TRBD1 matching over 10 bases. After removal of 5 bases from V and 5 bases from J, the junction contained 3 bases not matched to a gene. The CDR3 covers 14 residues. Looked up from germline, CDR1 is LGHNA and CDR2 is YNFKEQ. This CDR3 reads CASSRDRGQNIQYF. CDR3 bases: TGTGCCAGCAGCAGGGACAGGGGCCAAAACATTCAGTACTTC.

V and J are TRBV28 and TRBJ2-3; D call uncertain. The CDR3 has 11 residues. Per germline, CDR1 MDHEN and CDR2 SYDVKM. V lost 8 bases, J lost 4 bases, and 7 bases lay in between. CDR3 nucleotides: TGTGCCAGCGCGGCCCCAGATACGCAGTATTTT. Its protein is CASAAPDTQYF.

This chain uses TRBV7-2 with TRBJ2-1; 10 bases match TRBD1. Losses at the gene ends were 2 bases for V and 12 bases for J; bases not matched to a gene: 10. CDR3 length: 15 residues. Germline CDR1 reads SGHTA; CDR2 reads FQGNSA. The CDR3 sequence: CASSLMGTGEGGQFF. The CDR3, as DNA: TGTGCCAGCAGCTTAATGGGGACAGGGGAAGGGGGGCAGTTCTTC.

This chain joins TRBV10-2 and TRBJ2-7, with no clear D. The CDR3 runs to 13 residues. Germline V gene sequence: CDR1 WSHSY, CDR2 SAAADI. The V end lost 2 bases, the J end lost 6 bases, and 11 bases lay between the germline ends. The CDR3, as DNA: TGCGCCAGCAGTGAGAGTAGTAGGACCGAGCAGTACTTC. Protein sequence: CASSESSRTEQYF.

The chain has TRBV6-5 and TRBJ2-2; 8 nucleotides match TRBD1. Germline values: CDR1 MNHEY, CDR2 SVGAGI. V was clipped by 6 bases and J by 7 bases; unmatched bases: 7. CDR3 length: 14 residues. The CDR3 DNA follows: TGTGCCAGCAGATCAGGGGGCGCGGGCGGGGAGCTGTTTTTT. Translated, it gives CASRSGGAGGELFF.

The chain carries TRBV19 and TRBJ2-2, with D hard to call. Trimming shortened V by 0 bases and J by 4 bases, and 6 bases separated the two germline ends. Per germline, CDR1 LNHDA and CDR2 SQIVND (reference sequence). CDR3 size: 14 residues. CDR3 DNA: TGTGCCAGTAGTATAGATGGGTTCACCGGGGAGCTGTTTTTT. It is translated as CASSIDGFTGELFF.

CDR3 sequence: CASSPYRGGQPQHF. Here the CDR3 DNA reads TGTGCCAGCAGTCCTTACAGGGGAGGTCAGCCCCAGCATTTT. This chain uses TRBV6-5 with TRBJ1-5, with 7 bases aligning to TRBD1. Per germline, CDR1 MNHEY and CDR2 SVGAGI. The CDR3 contains 14 residues. V was clipped by 5 bases and J by 6 bases; unmatched bases: 7.

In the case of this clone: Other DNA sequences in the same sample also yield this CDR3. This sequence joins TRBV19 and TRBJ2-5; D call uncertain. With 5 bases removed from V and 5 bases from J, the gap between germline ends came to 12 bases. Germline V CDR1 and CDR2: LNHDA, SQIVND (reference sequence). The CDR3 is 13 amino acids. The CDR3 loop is CASSADPGETQYF. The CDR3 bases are TGTGCCAGTAGTGCCGACCCTGGGGAGACCCAGTACTTC.

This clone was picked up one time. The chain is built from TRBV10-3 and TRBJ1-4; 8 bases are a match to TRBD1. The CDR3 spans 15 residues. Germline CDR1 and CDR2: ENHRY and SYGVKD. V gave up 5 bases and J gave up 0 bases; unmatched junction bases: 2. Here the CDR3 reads CAISPTGATNEKLFF. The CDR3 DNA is TGTGCCATCAGTCCGACAGGGGCAACTAATGAAAAACTGTTTTTT.

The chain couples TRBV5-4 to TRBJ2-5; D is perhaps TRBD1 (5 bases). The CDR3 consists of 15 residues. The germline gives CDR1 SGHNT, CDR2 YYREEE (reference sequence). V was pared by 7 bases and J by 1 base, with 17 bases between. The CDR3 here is CASGSMTRAQETQYF. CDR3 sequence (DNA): TGTGCCAGCGGGTCCATGACCAGGGCCCAAGAGACCCAGTACTTC.

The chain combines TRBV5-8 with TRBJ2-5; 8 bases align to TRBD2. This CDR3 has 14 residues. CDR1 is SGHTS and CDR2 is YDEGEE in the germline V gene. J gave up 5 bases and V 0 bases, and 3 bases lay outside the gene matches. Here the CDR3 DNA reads TGTGCCAGCAGCTTGGGACTAGCGAGGGAGACCCAGTACTTC. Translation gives CASSLGLARETQYF.

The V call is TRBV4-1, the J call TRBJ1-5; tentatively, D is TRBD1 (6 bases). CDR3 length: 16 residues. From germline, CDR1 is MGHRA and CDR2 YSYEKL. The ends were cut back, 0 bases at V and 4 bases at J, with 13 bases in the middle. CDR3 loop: CASSQDPRGVNQPQHF. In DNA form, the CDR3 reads TGCGCCAGCAGCCAAGACCCCAGGGGAGTAAATCAGCCCCAGCATTTT.

The CDR3 DNA follows: TGTGCCAGCAGCTCCCCGGAAGGAGGGAGGAGGAACATTCAGTACTTC. Its protein product is CASSSPEGGRRNIQYF. The V call is TRBV9, the J call TRBJ2-4; maybe TRBD2 (6 bases). Trimming removed 4 bases at V and 7 bases at J, with 21 bases between. CDR3 size: 16 residues. Germline V gene data show CDR1 as SGDLS and CDR2 as YYNGEE.

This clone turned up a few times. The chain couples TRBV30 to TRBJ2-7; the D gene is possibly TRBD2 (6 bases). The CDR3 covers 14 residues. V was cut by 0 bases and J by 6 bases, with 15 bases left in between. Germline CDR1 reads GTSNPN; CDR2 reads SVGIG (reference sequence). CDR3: CAWSVGGGSGEQYF. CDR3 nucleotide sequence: TGTGCCTGGAGTGTGGGGGGAGGATCGGGCGAGCAGTACTTC.